A single sample is the source of the 28 T cell receptor beta chains below, sequenced in a study of shared clonotypes between healthy human individuals. TCRdb's copy holds only in-frame clones and misses some; the assay was immunoSEQ multiplex PCR. The table shows around 700,000 clones, with approximately 75% occurring only once. Sequencing used memory CD4+ T cells sorted from blood. Subset specified: CD45RA-negative fraction. All receptors derive from a woman younger than 45 in good health.

In this sample, this clone turned up once. This sequence joins TRBV23-1 and TRBJ1-1, with 7 bases fitting TRBD1. TRBV23-1 qualifies as an ORF whose function is uncertain. Germline trimming cut 6 bases from V and 6 bases from J; bases unmatched to any gene: 10. The CDR3 length is 14 residues. CDR3 bases: TGCGCCAGCAGGAAAGGACAGGTTGGTTCTGAAGCTTTCTTT. The encoded protein is CASRKGQVGSEAFF.

This chain's CDR3 is CASNEPETQYF. The CDR3 nucleotides read TGTGCCAGTAATGAGCCAGAGACCCAGTACTTC. V and J are TRBV19 and TRBJ2-5; no reliable D call. This CDR3 comprises 11 residues. Per the germline V gene, CDR1 is LNHDA and CDR2 is SQIVND (reference sequence). Deletions cut 7 bases from V and 4 bases from J, with 7 bases between. Based on the CDR3 plus reference TRBV19 and TRBJ2-5, the full variable domain is DGGITQSPKYLFRKEGQNVTLSCEQNLNHDAMYWYRQDPGQGLRLIYYSQIVNDFQKGDIAEGYSVSREKKESFPLTVTSAQKNPTAFYLCASNEPETQYFGPGTRLLVL.

The chain carries TRBV6-5 and TRBJ1-1; 8 nucleotides align to TRBD1. The germline V gene has CDR1 MNHEY and CDR2 SVGAGI. This CDR3 has 15 residues. Trimming took 4 bases from V and 9 from J; bases not matched to a gene: 13. CDR3 sequence: CASSFIGQGLIQAFF. In nucleotides, the CDR3 is TGTGCCAGCAGTTTCATCGGACAGGGCTTAATCCAAGCTTTCTTT.

The chain recombines TRBV11-2 with TRBJ2-1; 7 bases match TRBD2. The CDR3 contains 16 residues. With V trimmed by 5 bases and J by 9 bases, 16 bases remained unmatched. Per the germline V gene, CDR1 is SGHAT and CDR2 is FQNNGV. CDR3 bases: TGTGCCAGCAGCCTAGGGAGACTAGCTGAAGTCGGTGAGCAGTTCTTC. Translated: CASSLGRLAEVGEQFF.

The gene calls are TRBV28 and TRBJ2-7; TRBD2 matches at 11 bases. Trimming at V came to 8 bases and at J to 3 bases, leaving 6 bases not matched to a gene. The CDR3 consists of 14 residues. From germline, CDR1 is MDHEN and CDR2 SYDVKM. CDR3: CASEGTSGGYEQYF. The CDR3 DNA reads TGTGCCAGCGAAGGGACTAGCGGAGGCTACGAGCAGTACTTC. Full variable domain (outside the CDR3, taken from reference TRBV28 and TRBJ2-7): DVKVTQSSRYLVKRTGEKVFLECVQDMDHENMFWYRQDPGLGLRLIYFSYDVKMKEKGDIPEGYSVSREKKERFSLILESASTNQTSMYLCASEGTSGGYEQYFGPGTRLTVT.

This chain links TRBV5-4 with TRBJ2-7, with D maybe TRBD2 (6 bases). The length of the CDR3 is 15 residues. The germline V gene encodes CDR1 SGHNT and CDR2 YYREEE (reference sequence). V lost 0 bases and J lost 3, with 13 bases in between. CDR3: CASSLGGELGYEQYF. The CDR3 DNA is TGTGCCAGCAGCTTGGGGGGGGAGTTAGGCTACGAGCAGTACTTC.

The CDR3, as DNA: TGTGCCAGCAGCTTCGGCGGGAGGGGCACAGATACGCAGTATTTT. It translates to CASSFGGRGTDTQYF. This rearrangement joins TRBV11-3 to TRBJ2-3; 9 bases map to TRBD2. Per the germline V gene, CDR1 is SGHNT and CDR2 is YENEEA. This CDR3 region has 15 residues. V shed 3 bases and J 1 base; nucleotides not matched to a gene: 2.

CDR3 bases: TGTGCCAGCCGGGACTCTCACACAGATACGCAGTATTTT. The encoded protein is CASRDSHTDTQYF. J is TRBJ2-3 and V is TRBV28, with D perhaps TRBD2 (6 bases). The CDR3 is 13 residues long. V was clipped by 8 bases and J by 2 bases, with 11 bases between them. Germline V gene sequence: CDR1 MDHEN, CDR2 SYDVKM.

The CDR3 protein is CASSYASGSGTDTQYF. The DNA for the CDR3 is TGTGCCAGCAGTTATGCTTCGGGTTCTGGCACAGATACGCAGTATTTT. J is TRBJ2-3 and V is TRBV6-6, with D hard to call. The CDR3 totals 16 residues. Germline-derived CDR1 and CDR2 are MNHNY and SVGAGI (reference sequence). Trimming shortened V by 3 bases and J by 1 base, and 14 bases separated the two germline ends.

V and J are TRBV18 and TRBJ2-2; 10 bases are a match to TRBD1. The ends lost 6 bases at V and 0 bases at J; junction bases unmatched: 13. CDR3 length equals 19 residues. Germline lookup yields CDR1 KGHSH and CDR2 LQKENI. CDR3 nucleotide sequence: TGTGCCAGCTCGCACAATTCCGGGACAGGGGTTTCGAACACCGGGGAGCTGTTTTTT. It is translated as CASSHNSGTGVSNTGELFF.

The V gene is TRBV2, the J gene TRBJ2-7; weak D call: TRBD2 (5 bases). CDR1 is SNHLY, CDR2 FYNNEI, per germline. This CDR3 is 14 amino acids long. V was trimmed by 4 bases and J by 7 bases, leaving 17 bases between them. DNA for the CDR3: TGTGCCAGCAGTGTGCGAGGTGGTCGAGGGGAGCAGTACTTC. Translating it yields CASSVRGGRGEQYF.

The CDR3 loop reads CASLTEQYF. As DNA, the CDR3 is TGCGCCAGCTTGACCGAGCAGTACTTC. The rearrangement joins TRBV5-1 to TRBJ2-7; D unclear. This CDR3 is 9 amino acids long. Germline values: CDR1 SGHRS, CDR2 YFSETQ. V was pared by 7 bases and J by 6 bases, with 5 bases between.

The table lists this clone with a few counts. The V gene is TRBV23-1, the J gene TRBJ2-5; 15 bases align to TRBD2. TRBV23-1 is sorted into the ORF group, with uncertain function. Trimming cost V 0 bases and J 6 bases; bases outside gene matches: 5. The CDR3 spans 17 residues. In DNA, the CDR3 is TGCGCCAGCAGTCAATCTGCGGGACTAGCGGGAGGCCAGACCCAGTACTTC. This sequence encodes CASSQSAGLAGGQTQYF.

This clone has just one count. CDR3 nucleotides: TGTGCCAGCAGCATCGGGGGTTCGGGCGAGCAGTACTTC. Translating it yields CASSIGGSGEQYF. The chain combines TRBV21-1 with TRBJ2-7; the DNA was not used to check the table's D call, TRBD2. TRBV21-1 is given as a pseudogene. The CDR3 contains 13 residues.

This clone was counted a few times. The rearrangement uses TRBV2 and TRBJ1-1; tentatively, D is TRBD1 (6 bases). The CDR3 is made up of 13 amino acids. The V end was cut by 6 bases, the J end by 5 bases, with 13 bases between. Germline V lookup: CDR1 SNHLY, CDR2 FYNNEI. The CDR3 protein is CASSTGFGTEAFF. DNA for the CDR3: TGTGCCAGCAGCACAGGGTTCGGAACTGAAGCTTTCTTT.

This rearrangement joins TRBV29-1 to TRBJ2-1; 12 positions agree with TRBD2. Trimming cost V 5 bases and J 3 bases; bases outside gene matches: 14. Germline V gene sequence: CDR1 SQVTM, CDR2 ANQGSEA. This CDR3 spans 18 amino acids. CDR3 sequence reads: CSVPLTSGSGYVYNEQFF. CDR3 bases: TGCAGCGTTCCACTGACTAGCGGGAGTGGGTACGTCTACAATGAGCAGTTCTTC.

This chain uses TRBV29-1 with TRBJ2-7; no definite D call. With 4 bases removed from V and 0 bases from J, the gap between germline ends came to 10 bases. From germline, CDR1 is SQVTM and CDR2 ANQGSEA. This CDR3 contains 13 residues. CDR3 DNA sequence: TGCAGCGTTGCGGGCTCCAGCTCCTACGAGCAGTACTTC. Amino acids: CSVAGSSSYEQYF.

V and J are TRBV28 and TRBJ1-5; no definite D call. CDR1 is MDHEN, CDR2 SYDVKM, per germline. There are 17 residues in the CDR3. V lost 1 base to trimming and J lost 0 bases, with 13 bases between them. The CDR3 DNA reads TGTGCCAGCAGTTTATTTTATGTTGGAAATAGCAATCAGCCCCAGCATTTT. Its protein is CASSLFYVGNSNQPQHF. Complete variable domain (other parts from reference TRBV28 and TRBJ1-5): DVKVTQSSRYLVKRTGEKVFLECVQDMDHENMFWYRQDPGLGLRLIYFSYDVKMKEKGDIPEGYSVSREKKERFSLILESASTNQTSMYLCASSLFYVGNSNQPQHFGDGTRLSIL.

The rearrangement joins TRBV11-2 to TRBJ2-5, with TRBD1 matching 9 bases. Germline values: CDR1 SGHAT, CDR2 FQNNGV. This CDR3 is built from 14 residues. V lost 5 bases, J lost 7 bases, and 8 bases stayed unmatched. CDR3 protein: CASSQIQGAWTQYF. Here the CDR3 DNA reads TGTGCCAGCAGCCAAATACAGGGGGCGTGGACCCAGTACTTC.

J is TRBJ2-7 and V is TRBV11-2; the D gene is possibly TRBD1 (6 bases). Trimming pared 5 bases from V and 2 bases from J, leaving 16 bases between. Germline loops: CDR1 SGHAT, CDR2 FQNNGV. The CDR3 has 15 residues. The CDR3 protein is CASSARGRKTYEQYF. In DNA, the CDR3 is TGTGCCAGCAGCGCCAGGGGACGAAAAACCTACGAGCAGTACTTC.

Regarding this clone: At the DNA level, this CDR3 is encoded by other sequences in the same sample as well. This chain uses TRBV28 with TRBJ1-1; 11 nucleotides align to TRBD1. The germline V gene encodes CDR1 MDHEN and CDR2 SYDVKM. This CDR3 is built from 14 residues. The V segment lost 5 bases and the J segment 5 bases; nucleotides outside the gene matches: 4. The DNA for the CDR3 is TGTGCCAGCAGTCCCGGGACAGGGGGGACTGAAGCTTTCTTT. It is translated as CASSPGTGGTEAFF.

This clone was detected only once. This chain joins TRBV28 and TRBJ2-1, with a possible D match to TRBD1 (6 bases). This CDR3 has 14 residues. Between the trimmed V and J ends, which lost 2 bases and 2 bases, there was a span of 7 bases. The germline CDR1 and CDR2 sequences are MDHEN and SYDVKM. DNA for the CDR3: TGTGCCAGCAGTTTAAGGACAGCCTACAATGAGCAGTTCTTC. This sequence encodes CASSLRTAYNEQFF.

The chain has TRBV10-3 and TRBJ2-7; 8 positions match TRBD2. Unmatched junction bases numbered 8, after V lost 7 bases and J lost 0 bases. The CDR3 length is 15 residues. Germline V CDR1 and CDR2: ENHRY, SYGVKD. CDR3 protein: CAIKGLGHSSYEQYF. In nucleotides, the CDR3 is TGTGCCATCAAGGGACTAGGCCATAGCTCCTACGAGCAGTACTTC.

The V call is TRBV9, the J call TRBJ2-2; 15 positions match TRBD2. V lost 5 bases and J lost 1; bases outside the gene matches: 3. CDR1 is SGDLS and CDR2 is YYNGEE in the germline V gene. The length of the CDR3 is 17 residues. The CDR3 loop reads CASRAGLAGGNTGELFF. The CDR3 DNA sequence: TGTGCCAGCAGGGCGGGACTAGCGGGAGGGAACACCGGGGAGCTGTTTTTT.

The chain joins TRBV10-2 to TRBJ1-1; no definite D call. Germline assignment: CDR1 WSHSY and CDR2 SAAADI. The CDR3 extends over 15 amino acids. Deletions cut 5 bases from V and 2 bases from J, with 15 bases between. The CDR3 nucleotides read TGCGCCAGCAGTAAGACGACATTCAGAAACACTGAAGCTTTCTTT. Protein: CASSKTTFRNTEAFF.

Note on this clone: The same CDR3 can be traced to other DNA sequences in this sample. V gene TRBV27 combines with J gene TRBJ1-1, with D tentatively TRBD1 (5 bases). There are 13 residues in the CDR3. The germline V gene has CDR1 MNHEY and CDR2 SMNVEV (reference sequence). V lost 3 bases to trimming and J lost 1 base, with 6 bases between them. The CDR3 DNA reads TGTGCCAGCAGTTTGGGACGGAACACTGAAGCTTTCTTT. It is translated as CASSLGRNTEAFF.

Comment on this clone: The same CDR3 arises from other DNA sequences in this sample as well. The CDR3 region has the DNA TGTGCCACCCGTACTGGGGCCAACGTCCTGACTTTC. Protein: CATRTGANVLTF. The chain joins TRBV28 to TRBJ2-6; D unclear. Trimming left V 10 bases short and J 2 bases short, with 6 bases between. Germline CDR1 and CDR2: MDHEN and SYDVKM. There are 12 residues in the CDR3. Complete variable domain (other parts from reference TRBV28 and TRBJ2-6): DVKVTQSSRYLVKRTGEKVFLECVQDMDHENMFWYRQDPGLGLRLIYFSYDVKMKEKGDIPEGYSVSREKKERFSLILESASTNQTSMYLCATRTGANVLTFGAGSRLTVL.

The chain carries TRBV5-1 and TRBJ2-7; D is undetermined. CDR1 is SGHRS and CDR2 is YFSETQ in the germline V gene. This CDR3 contains 14 residues. The V end lost 4 bases, the J end lost 2 bases, and 13 bases lay between the germline ends. The CDR3 DNA is TGCGCCAGCAGCCCAGGTCAGGAAACCTACGAGCAGTACTTC. Residues: CASSPGQETYEQYF.